The 26 T cell receptor beta chains below come from one sample, sequenced in a study of post-analysis software for immune sequencing data. Study-level results: A handful of TRBV segments (TRBV5-6, TRBV5-1 and TRBV20-1 among them) occurred more frequently in patients than in controls.

Unique molecular identifiers had been added to the TCR beta cDNA libraries. One entry per CDR3 protein, called by TCRdb with MiXCR from the PCR reads. This sample yields about 770,000 distinct CDR3 sequences, of which roughly 50% are seen a single time; roughly 4.4% belongs to the top ten. Their antigens are not known. Sequencing was performed on blood. The source of these receptors is a girl aged 5-17 years with multiple sclerosis.

There are a few counts of this clonotype. The chain uses TRBV4-1 and TRBJ2-7; 7 positions agree with TRBD2. Germline-derived CDR1 and CDR2 are MGHRA and YSYEKL. CDR3 length: 17 residues. V shed 0 bases and J 0 bases; nucleotides not matched to a gene: 8. The CDR3: CASSQDRTSDSSYEQYF. DNA of the CDR3: TGCGCCAGCAGCCAAGACCGAACTAGCGACAGCTCCTACGAGCAGTACTTC.

This clonotype turned up a few times. V usage is TRBV24-1 and J usage is TRBJ2-4, with 15 bases lining up with TRBD2. The J call is doubtful: the DNA matches TRBJ2-7 better. Germline lookup yields CDR1 KGHDR and CDR2 SFDVKD. The CDR3 has 18 amino acids. For the CDR3, the DNA is TGTGCCACCAGTGATGGGGGACTAGCGGGAGGTCACGCTTACGAGCAGTACTTC. It translates to CATSDGGLAGGHAYEQYF.

A few counts support this clonotype. V and J are TRBV4-3 and TRBJ1-4; the D gene is possibly TRBD1 (5 bases). Looked up from germline, CDR1 is LGHNA and CDR2 is YSLEER. The CDR3 loop spans 15 amino acids. With 3 bases removed from V and 3 bases from J, the gap between germline ends came to 11 bases. The CDR3 DNA sequence: TGCGCCAGCAGCCAGTATCAGGGTCCTAATGAAAAACTGTTTTTT. Translating gives CASSQYQGPNEKLFF.

Only a few counts were recorded for this clonotype. The chain links TRBV30 to TRBJ2-1, with TRBD2 matching over 8 bases. The CDR3 length is 14 residues. Germline trimming cut 8 bases from V and 0 bases from J; bases unmatched to any gene: 6. Germline lookup yields CDR1 GTSNPN and CDR2 SVGIG (reference sequence). CDR3 sequence reads: CARGGRGSYNEQFF. The CDR3 bases are TGTGCCCGCGGGGGGAGGGGCTCCTACAATGAGCAGTTCTTC.

The V and J genes are TRBV5-5 and TRBJ1-2; D may be TRBD1 (5 bases). Germline-derived CDR1 and CDR2 are SGHKS and YYEKEE (reference sequence). V was cut by 1 base and J by 2 bases, with 9 bases left in between. The CDR3 runs to 14 residues. CDR3 sequence: CASSLLDNNYGYTF. The CDR3 coding sequence is TGTGCCAGCAGCTTGCTGGACAACAACTATGGCTACACCTTC.

This chain links TRBV20-1 with TRBJ2-1, with 10 bases matching TRBD2. Germline V gene sequence: CDR1 DFQATT, CDR2 SNEGSKA (reference sequence). The CDR3 runs to 15 residues. With V trimmed by 6 bases and J by 10 bases, 15 bases remained unmatched. This chain's CDR3 is CSAAWMGLAPLEQFF. The CDR3 DNA reads as TGCAGTGCCGCCTGGATGGGACTAGCGCCCTTGGAGCAGTTCTTC.

The rearrangement joins TRBV5-1 to TRBJ2-3; 10 bases agree with TRBD2. The CDR3 has 16 residues. V trimming: 4 bases; J trimming: 2 bases; junction bases outside the gene matches: 7. Germline lookup yields CDR1 SGHRS and CDR2 YFSETQ. The CDR3 DNA sequence: TGCGCCAGCAGCGGCGGACTAGCGGAGGTCACAGATACGCAGTATTTT. Translating gives CASSGGLAEVTDTQYF.

This clonotype was seen only a few times. The rearrangement links TRBV28 to TRBJ1-5; D unresolved. The CDR3 has 12 amino acids. With 5 bases removed from V and 4 bases from J, the gap between germline ends came to 6 bases. The germline CDR1 and CDR2 sequences are MDHEN and SYDVKM. CDR3 nucleotides: TGTGCCAGCAGTACGCCGAATCAGCCCCAGCATTTT. Its protein product is CASSTPNQPQHF.

V and J are TRBV5-1 and TRBJ1-5; weak D call: TRBD1 (5 bases). V was pared by 1 base and J by 3 bases, with 11 bases between. CDR3 length equals 15 residues. Germline CDR1 SGHRS, CDR2 YFSETQ. The CDR3 reads CASSLTGQSNQPQHF. As DNA, the CDR3 is TGCGCCAGCAGCTTGACCGGACAATCCAATCAGCCCCAGCATTTT.

The V call is TRBV12-3 or TRBV12-4, the J call TRBJ2-3; 10 bases fit TRBD1. After removal of 3 bases from V and 3 bases from J, the junction contained 6 bases not matched to a gene. This CDR3 has 16 residues. CDR3 in amino acids: CASSFPPDRGTDTQYF. As DNA, the CDR3 is TGTGCCAGCAGTTTTCCCCCGGACAGGGGGACAGATACGCAGTATTTT.

This clonotype has more than one count but fewer than ten. The chain links TRBV9 to TRBJ2-7, with TRBD1 matching 10 bases. CDR3 length equals 15 residues. V was clipped by 2 bases and J by 3 bases; unmatched bases: 5. Looked up from germline, CDR1 is SGDLS and CDR2 is YYNGEE. The CDR3 loop reads CASSVGTGAFYEQYF. The CDR3 nucleotides are TGTGCCAGCAGCGTCGGGACAGGGGCATTCTACGAGCAGTACTTC.

This clonotype was observed a handful of times. The J gene is TRBJ2-7, the V gene TRBV18; 9 bases map to TRBD2. The DNA end is more similar to TRBJ2-5, so the J call may be wrong. The CDR3 spans 14 residues. Per germline, CDR1 KGHSH and CDR2 LQKENI. CDR3 sequence reads: CASSRTSAIETQYF. In DNA, the CDR3 is TGTGCCAGCTCTCGGACTAGCGCCATAGAGACCCAGTACTTC.

The chain is built from TRBV6-6 and TRBJ1-4; D remains ambiguous. Looked up from germline, CDR1 is MNHNY and CDR2 is SVGAGI (reference sequence). The ends were cut back, 0 bases at V and 0 bases at J, with 11 bases in the middle. There are 17 residues in the CDR3. The chain's CDR3 is CASSYSRGLATNEKLFF. The DNA of the CDR3 is TGTGCCAGCAGTTACTCGAGAGGGCTTGCAACTAATGAAAAACTGTTTTTT.

The V gene is TRBV6-1, the J gene TRBJ2-7; D perhaps matches TRBD2 (6 bases). Trimming took 3 bases from V and 1 from J, leaving 10 bases between them. Per germline, CDR1 MNHNS and CDR2 SASEGT. This CDR3 contains 14 residues. The CDR3 here is CASSDRGGSYEQYF. CDR3 DNA sequence: TGTGCCAGCAGTGATCGTGGGGGGTCCTACGAGCAGTACTTC.

This clonotype has a handful of counts. The chain recombines TRBV7-2 with TRBJ2-1, with D tentatively TRBD2 (6 bases). Trimming shortened V by 5 bases and J by 7 bases, and 18 bases separated the two germline ends. The CDR3 is 15 residues long. The germline CDR1 and CDR2 sequences are SGHTA and FQGNSA. Written as DNA, the CDR3 is TGTGCCAGCAGCCCATCCGGGATTAGCGGTAATGAGCAGTTCTTC. This codes for CASSPSGISGNEQFF.

Comments on this clonotype: This may be a read error, as it is one base from a much larger clone. The J gene is TRBJ2-5, the V gene TRBV29-1; 10 positions agree with TRBD2. The germline CDR1 and CDR2 sequences are SQVTM and ANQGSEA. The CDR3 spans 14 residues. Trimming at V came to 4 bases and at J to 4 bases, leaving 6 bases not matched to a gene. Here the CDR3 DNA reads TGCAGCGTTGGGACTAGCGGAAACCGAGAGACCCAGTACTTC. Its protein product is CSVGTSGNRETQYF.

Concerning this clonotype itself: The junction departs from germline at one end; a sequencing error may be responsible. The chain employs TRBV15 and TRBJ2-3; no firm D call. Germline V lookup: CDR1 LNHNV, CDR2 YYDKDF (reference sequence). There are 14 residues in the CDR3. CDR3 in DNA: TGTACCACCAGCAGTTTCCAGTTGGGAGATACGCAGTATTTT. Translated: CTTSSFQLGDTQYF.

CDR3 sequence: CASSLKGGREQYF. Written as DNA, the CDR3 is TGTGCCAGCAGCTTAAAGGGAGGGCGCGAGCAGTACTTC. The gene calls are TRBV7-9 and TRBJ2-7; 7 positions match TRBD2. V was pared by 2 bases and J by 6 bases, with 4 bases of the junction left unmatched. CDR1 and CDR2 (germline): SEHNR, FQNEAQ (reference sequence). There are 13 residues in the CDR3.

The V call is TRBV21-1, the J call TRBJ2-7. TRBV21-1 is recorded as a pseudogene. This CDR3 comprises 14 residues. CDR3 in DNA: TGTGCCAGCAGCAAGGACAGGGGGTCCTACGAGCAGTACTTC. Translated, it gives CASSKDRGSYEQYF.

This clonotype was seen a handful of times. The DNA of the CDR3 is TGCAGCGTCGGAGGACCCCTGGACACTGAAGCTTTCTTT. This translates into CSVGGPLDTEAFF. The genes are TRBV29-1 and TRBJ1-1; D unresolved. Germline V gene sequence: CDR1 SQVTM, CDR2 ANQGSEA. The CDR3 is 13 amino acids. V was shortened by 6 bases and J by 3 bases, with 14 bases between the two germline ends.

The V and J genes are TRBV29-1 and TRBJ1-1; D is ambiguous. Germline V gene lookup returns CDR1 SQVTM and CDR2 ANQGSEA. V lost 3 bases and J lost 5, with 7 bases in between. CDR3 length: 11 residues. This CDR3 is CSVDGSTEAFF. The CDR3 coding sequence is TGCAGCGTTGACGGTAGTACTGAAGCTTTCTTT.

The chain links TRBV20-1 to TRBJ1-2, with D tentatively TRBD1 (5 bases). This CDR3 comprises 11 residues. The V end lost 5 bases, the J end lost 8 bases, and 12 bases lay between the germline ends. Germline CDR1 reads DFQATT; CDR2 reads SNEGSKA (reference sequence). CDR3 bases: TGCAGTGCTCTACTCAACAGGGGCTACACCTTC. Translating gives CSALLNRGYTF.

This clonotype was counted between two and nine times. The chain is built from TRBV18 and TRBJ1-2, with D unclear. Germline-derived CDR1 and CDR2 are KGHSH and LQKENI. This CDR3 contains 14 residues. Trimming pared 2 bases from V and 2 bases from J, leaving 9 bases between. The CDR3 DNA sequence: TGTGCCAGCTCACCAGGTCGCGAAAACTATGGCTACACCTTC. Its translation: CASSPGRENYGYTF.

This rearrangement joins TRBV10-3 to TRBJ2-5; 12 bases fit TRBD2. J was trimmed by 11 bases and V by 0 bases; bases with no gene match: 10. The length of the CDR3 is 16 residues. Germline V gene sequence: CDR1 ENHRY, CDR2 SYGVKD. The CDR3 protein is CAISESRLAGDGEQYF. The CDR3 DNA follows: TGTGCCATCAGTGAGTCGCGACTAGCGGGAGATGGTGAGCAGTACTTC.

V and J are TRBV9 and TRBJ2-7; 10 bases match TRBD2. V was clipped by 3 bases and J by 5 bases; unmatched bases: 5. The CDR3 spans 14 residues. Germline CDR1 is SGDLS and CDR2 is YYNGEE. The DNA for the CDR3 is TGTGCCAGCAGCGCTAGCGGGAGTAAACACGAGCAGTACTTC. Protein sequence: CASSASGSKHEQYF. Full variable domain (outside the CDR3, taken from reference TRBV9 and TRBJ2-7): DSGVTQTPKHLITATGQRVTLRCSPRSGDLSVYWYQQSLDQGLQFLIQYYNGEERAKGNILERFSAQQFPDLHSELNLSSLELGDSALYFCASSASGSKHEQYFGPGTRLTVT.

The gene calls are TRBV20-1 and TRBJ1-1, with D perhaps TRBD1 (5 bases). V lost 5 bases and J 8 bases, leaving 18 bases between the germline ends. Germline assignment: CDR1 DFQATT and CDR2 SNEGSKA (reference sequence). The CDR3 is 13 residues long. The CDR3 DNA reads TGCAGTGCTTGGACCGGGACGGCGGACGAAGCTTTCTTT. It yields the protein CSAWTGTADEAFF.